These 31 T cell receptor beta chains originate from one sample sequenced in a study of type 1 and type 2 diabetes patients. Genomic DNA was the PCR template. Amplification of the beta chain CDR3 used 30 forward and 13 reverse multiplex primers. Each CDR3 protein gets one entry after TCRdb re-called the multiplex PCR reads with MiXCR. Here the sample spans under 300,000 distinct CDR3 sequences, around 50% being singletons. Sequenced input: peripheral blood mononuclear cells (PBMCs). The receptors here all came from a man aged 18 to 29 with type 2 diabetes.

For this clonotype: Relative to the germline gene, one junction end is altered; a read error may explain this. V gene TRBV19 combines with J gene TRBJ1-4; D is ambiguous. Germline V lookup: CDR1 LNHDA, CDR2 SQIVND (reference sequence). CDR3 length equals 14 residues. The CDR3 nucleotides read TGTGCCAGTAGTATGGCCGCGCTTCAGGAAAGACTGTTTTTT. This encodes CASSMAALQERLFF.

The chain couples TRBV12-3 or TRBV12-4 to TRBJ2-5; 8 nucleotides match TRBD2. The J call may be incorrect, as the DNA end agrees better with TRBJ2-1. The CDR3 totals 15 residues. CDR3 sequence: CASSSQSLAGYEQFF. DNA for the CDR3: TGTGCCAGCAGTTCCCAATCGCTAGCGGGCTATGAGCAGTTCTTC.

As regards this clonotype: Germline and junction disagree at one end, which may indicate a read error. CDR3 protein: CALGTDYEQYF. The CDR3 coding sequence is TGTGCCCTAGGTACGGACTACGAGCAGTACTTC. The J gene is TRBJ2-7, the V gene TRBV5-1; D uncertain. Germline V CDR1 and CDR2: SGHRS, YFSETQ. The CDR3 spans 11 residues. Looking up the rest from reference TRBV5-1 and TRBJ2-7 gives the full variable domain: KAGVTQTPRYLIKTRGQQVTLSCSPISGHRSVSWYQQTPGQGLQFLFEYFSETQRNKGNFPGRFSGRQFSNSRSEMNVSTLELGDSALYLCALGTDYEQYFGPGTRLTVT.

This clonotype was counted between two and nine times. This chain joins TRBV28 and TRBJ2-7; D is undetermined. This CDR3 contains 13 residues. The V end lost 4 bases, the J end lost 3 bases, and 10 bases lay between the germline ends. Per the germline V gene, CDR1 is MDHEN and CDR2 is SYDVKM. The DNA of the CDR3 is TGTGCCAGCAGTTCTCCCGACGGCTACGAGCAGTACTTC. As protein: CASSSPDGYEQYF.

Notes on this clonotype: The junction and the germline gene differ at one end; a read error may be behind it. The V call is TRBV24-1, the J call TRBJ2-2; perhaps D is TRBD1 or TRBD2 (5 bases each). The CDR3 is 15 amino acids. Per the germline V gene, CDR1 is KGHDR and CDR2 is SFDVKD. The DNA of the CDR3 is TGTGCCACCAGTGAAAGGGACGCCGGCACCGGGGAGCTGCTTTTT. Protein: CATSERDAGTGELLF.

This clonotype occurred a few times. The CDR3 loop is CASSAVTSGGYEQYF. CDR3 nucleotide sequence: TGTGCCAGCAGTGCGGTGACTAGCGGGGGCTACGAGCAGTACTTC. The chain uses TRBV6-1 and TRBJ2-7; 12 bases fit TRBD2. After removal of 4 bases from V and 3 bases from J, the junction contained 4 bases not matched to a gene. CDR3 length: 15 amino acids. Germline CDR1 reads MNHNS; CDR2 reads SASEGT.

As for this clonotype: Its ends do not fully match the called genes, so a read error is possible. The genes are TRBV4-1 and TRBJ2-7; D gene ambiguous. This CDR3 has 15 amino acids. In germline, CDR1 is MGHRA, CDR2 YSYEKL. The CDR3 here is CASSQDLSRHREQYF. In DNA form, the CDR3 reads TGTGCCAGCAGCCAAGATCTGTCTCGGCATCGCGAGCAGTACTTC.

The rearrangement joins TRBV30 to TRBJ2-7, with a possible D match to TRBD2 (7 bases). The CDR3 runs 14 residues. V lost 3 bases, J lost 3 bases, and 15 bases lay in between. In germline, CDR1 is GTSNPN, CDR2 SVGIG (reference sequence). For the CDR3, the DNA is TGTGCCTGGAGGGGGGGGCAGTGGAACTACGAGCAGTACTTC. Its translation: CAWRGGQWNYEQYF.

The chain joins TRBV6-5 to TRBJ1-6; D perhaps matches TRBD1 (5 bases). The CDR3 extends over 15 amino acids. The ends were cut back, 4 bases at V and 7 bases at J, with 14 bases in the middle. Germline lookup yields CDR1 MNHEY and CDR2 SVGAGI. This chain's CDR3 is CASSLGGQPNSPLHF. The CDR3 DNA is TGTGCCAGCAGTTTAGGAGGACAACCGAATTCACCCCTCCACTTT.

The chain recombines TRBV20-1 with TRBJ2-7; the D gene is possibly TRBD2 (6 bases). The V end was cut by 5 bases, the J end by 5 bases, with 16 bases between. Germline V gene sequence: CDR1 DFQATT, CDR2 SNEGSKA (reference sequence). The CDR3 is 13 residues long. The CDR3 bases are TGCAGTGCTCAAGATAGAGGAGGGAACGAGCAGTACTTC. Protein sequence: CSAQDRGGNEQYF.

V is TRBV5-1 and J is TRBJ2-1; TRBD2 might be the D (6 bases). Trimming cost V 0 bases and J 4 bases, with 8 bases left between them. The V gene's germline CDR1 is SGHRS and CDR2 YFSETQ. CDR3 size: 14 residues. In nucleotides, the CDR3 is TGCGCCAGCAGCTTGGGGGGGGAATACAATGAGCAGTTCTTC. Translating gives CASSLGGEYNEQFF.

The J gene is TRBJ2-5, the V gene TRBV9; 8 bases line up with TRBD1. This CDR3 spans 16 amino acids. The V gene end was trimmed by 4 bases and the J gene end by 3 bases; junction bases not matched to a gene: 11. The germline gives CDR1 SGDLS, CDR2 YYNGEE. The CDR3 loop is CASSPQTGEWEETQYF. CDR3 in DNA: TGTGCCAGCAGCCCCCAGACAGGGGAGTGGGAAGAGACCCAGTACTTC. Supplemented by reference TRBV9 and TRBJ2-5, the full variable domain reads DSGVTQTPKHLITATGQRVTLRCSPRSGDLSVYWYQQSLDQGLQFLIQYYNGEERAKGNILERFSAQQFPDLHSELNLSSLELGDSALYFCASSPQTGEWEETQYFGPGTRLLVL.

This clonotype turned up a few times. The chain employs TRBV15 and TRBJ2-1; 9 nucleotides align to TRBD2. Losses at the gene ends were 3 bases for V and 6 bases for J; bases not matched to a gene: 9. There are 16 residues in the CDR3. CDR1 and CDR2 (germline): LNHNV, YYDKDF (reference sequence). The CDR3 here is CATSSAPGLAFNEQFF. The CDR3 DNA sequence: TGTGCCACCAGCAGTGCCCCGGGACTAGCTTTCAATGAGCAGTTCTTC.

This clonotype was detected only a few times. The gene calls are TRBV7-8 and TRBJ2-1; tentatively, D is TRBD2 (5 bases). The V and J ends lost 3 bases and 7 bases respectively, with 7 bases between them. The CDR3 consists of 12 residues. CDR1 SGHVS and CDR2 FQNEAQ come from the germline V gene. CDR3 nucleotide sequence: TGTGCCAGCAGCTTTAGCGTGAATGAGCAGTTCTTC. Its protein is CASSFSVNEQFF.

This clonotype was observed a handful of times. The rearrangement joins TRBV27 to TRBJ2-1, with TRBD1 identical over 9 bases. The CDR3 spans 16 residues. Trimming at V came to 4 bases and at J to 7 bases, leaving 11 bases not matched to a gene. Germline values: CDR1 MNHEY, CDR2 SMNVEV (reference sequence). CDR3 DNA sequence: TGTGCCAGCAGTTCCTGGACAGGGGAAGGGCGGAATGAGCAGTTCTTC. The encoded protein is CASSSWTGEGRNEQFF.

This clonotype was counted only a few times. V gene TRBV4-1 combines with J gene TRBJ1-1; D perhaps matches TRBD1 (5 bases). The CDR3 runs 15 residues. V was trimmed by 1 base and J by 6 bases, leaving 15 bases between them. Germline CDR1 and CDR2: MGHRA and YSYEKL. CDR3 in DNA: TGCGCCAGCAGCCAAGTTTTCGTGGGGCGGGCTGAAGCTTTCTTT. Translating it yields CASSQVFVGRAEAFF.

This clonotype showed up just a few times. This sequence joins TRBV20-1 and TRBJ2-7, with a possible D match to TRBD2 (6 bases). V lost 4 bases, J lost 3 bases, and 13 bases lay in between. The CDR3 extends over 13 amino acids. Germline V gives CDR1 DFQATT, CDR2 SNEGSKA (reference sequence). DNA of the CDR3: TGCAGTGCTAACCGGGACTCATACTACGAGCAGTACTTC. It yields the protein CSANRDSYYEQYF.

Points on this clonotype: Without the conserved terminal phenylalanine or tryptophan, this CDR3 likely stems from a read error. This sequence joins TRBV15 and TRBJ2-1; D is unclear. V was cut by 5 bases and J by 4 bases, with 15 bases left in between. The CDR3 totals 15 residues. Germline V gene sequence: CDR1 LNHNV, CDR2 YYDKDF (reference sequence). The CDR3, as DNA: TGTGCCACCAGCGGACCGCCCCAACGATACAATGAGCAGTTCTCC. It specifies CATSGPPQRYNEQFS.

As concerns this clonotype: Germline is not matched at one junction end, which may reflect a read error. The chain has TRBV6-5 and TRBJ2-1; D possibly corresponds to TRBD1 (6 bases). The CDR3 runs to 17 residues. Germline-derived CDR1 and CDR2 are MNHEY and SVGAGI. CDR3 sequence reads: CANSYSKTGSSYNEQFF. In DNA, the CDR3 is TGTGCCAACAGTTACTCGAAGACAGGAAGCTCCTACAATGAGCAGTTCTTC.

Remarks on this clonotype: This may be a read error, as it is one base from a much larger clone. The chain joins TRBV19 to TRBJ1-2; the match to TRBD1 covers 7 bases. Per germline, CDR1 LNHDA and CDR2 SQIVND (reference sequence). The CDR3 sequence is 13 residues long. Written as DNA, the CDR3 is TGTGCCAGTAGTACCGGGACAGACTATGGCTGCACCTTC. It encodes CASSTGTDYGCTF.

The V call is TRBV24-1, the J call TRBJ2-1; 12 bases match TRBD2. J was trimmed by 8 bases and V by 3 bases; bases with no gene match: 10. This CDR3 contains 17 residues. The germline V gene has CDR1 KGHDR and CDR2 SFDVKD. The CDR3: CATSDPTSGGRFDEQFF. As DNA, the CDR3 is TGTGCCACCAGTGATCCCACTAGCGGGGGGCGTTTCGATGAGCAGTTCTTC.

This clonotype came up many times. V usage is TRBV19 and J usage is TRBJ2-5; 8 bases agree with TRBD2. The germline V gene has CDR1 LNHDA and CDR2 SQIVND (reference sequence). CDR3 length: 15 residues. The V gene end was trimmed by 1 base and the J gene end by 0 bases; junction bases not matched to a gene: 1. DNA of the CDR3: TGTGCCAGTAGTATAGCGGGAGGGGACCAAGAGACCCAGTACTTC. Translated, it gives CASSIAGGDQETQYF.

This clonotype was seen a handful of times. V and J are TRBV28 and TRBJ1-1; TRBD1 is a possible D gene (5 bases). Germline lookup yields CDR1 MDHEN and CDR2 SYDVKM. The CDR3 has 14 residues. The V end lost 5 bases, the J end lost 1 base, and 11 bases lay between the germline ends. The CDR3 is CASSDAQGNTEAFF. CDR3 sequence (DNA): TGTGCCAGCAGTGACGCCCAGGGGAACACTGAAGCTTTCTTT.

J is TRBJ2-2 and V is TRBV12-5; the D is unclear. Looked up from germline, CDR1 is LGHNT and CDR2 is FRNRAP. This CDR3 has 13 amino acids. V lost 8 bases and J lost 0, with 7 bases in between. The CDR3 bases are TGTGCTAGTTGGGGTTCGAACACCGGGGAGCTGTTTTTT. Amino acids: CASWGSNTGELFF.

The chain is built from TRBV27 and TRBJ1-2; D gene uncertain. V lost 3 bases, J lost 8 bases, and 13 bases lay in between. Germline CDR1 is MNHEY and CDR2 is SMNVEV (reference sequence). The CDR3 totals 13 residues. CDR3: CASSFVGGGGYTF. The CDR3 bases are TGTGCCAGCAGTTTTGTGGGAGGAGGAGGCTACACCTTC.

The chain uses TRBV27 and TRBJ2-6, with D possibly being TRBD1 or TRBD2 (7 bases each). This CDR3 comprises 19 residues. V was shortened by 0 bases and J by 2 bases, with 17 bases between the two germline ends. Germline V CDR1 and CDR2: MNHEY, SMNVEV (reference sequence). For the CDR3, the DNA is TGTGCCAGCAGTTTATCTAGGGGAGGGGGCGAGGCTGGGGCCAACGTCCTGACTTTC. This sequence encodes CASSLSRGGGEAGANVLTF.

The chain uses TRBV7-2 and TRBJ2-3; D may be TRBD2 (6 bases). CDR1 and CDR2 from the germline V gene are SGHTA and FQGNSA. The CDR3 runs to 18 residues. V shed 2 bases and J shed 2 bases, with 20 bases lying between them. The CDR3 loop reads CASSLRQPSGTYTDTQYF. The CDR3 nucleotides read TGTGCCAGCAGCTTACGCCAACCCTCCGGGACTTACACAGATACGCAGTATTTT.

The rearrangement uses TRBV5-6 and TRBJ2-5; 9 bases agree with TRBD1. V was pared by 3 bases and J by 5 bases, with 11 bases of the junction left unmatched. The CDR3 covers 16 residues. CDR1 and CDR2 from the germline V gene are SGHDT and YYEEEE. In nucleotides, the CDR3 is TGTGCCAGCAGCTACCGGACAGGGACAGGGATGGAGACCCAGTACTTC. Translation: CASSYRTGTGMETQYF.

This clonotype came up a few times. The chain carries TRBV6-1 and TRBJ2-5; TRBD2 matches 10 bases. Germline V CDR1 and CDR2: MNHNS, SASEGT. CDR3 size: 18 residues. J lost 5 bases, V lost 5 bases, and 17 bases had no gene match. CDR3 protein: CASSSGGLADSRGETQYF. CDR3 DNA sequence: TGTGCCAGCAGTTCAGGAGGACTAGCGGATAGCCGGGGGGAGACCCAGTACTTC.

This CDR3 is CASSRSPGRESYEQYF. In DNA, the CDR3 is TGCGCCAGCAGCCGCTCGCCTGGGCGGGAGAGCTACGAGCAGTACTTC. The V and J genes are TRBV4-1 and TRBJ2-7; 7 bases fit TRBD2. CDR3 length: 16 amino acids. After removal of 4 bases from V and 3 bases from J, the junction contained 12 bases not matched to a gene. Germline lookup yields CDR1 MGHRA and CDR2 YSYEKL.

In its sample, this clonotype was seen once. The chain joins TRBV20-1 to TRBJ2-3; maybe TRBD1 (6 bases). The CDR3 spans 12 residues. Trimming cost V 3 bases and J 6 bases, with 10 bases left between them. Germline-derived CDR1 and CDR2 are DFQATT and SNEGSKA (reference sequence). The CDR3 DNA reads TGCAGTGCTAGGGTTACAGGGGATACGCAGTATTTT. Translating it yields CSARVTGDTQYF.